This TCR beta chain was obtained from a study of cytomegalovirus exposure and HLA in healthy donors. The PCR used 60 Vbeta and 13 Jbeta primers. Profiling relied on immunoSEQ multiplex PCR, and the TCRdb table lists in-frame clones only, not all of them. The sample has fewer than 120,000 clones; 79% are singletons. A note on this clone: Its antigen is unidentified.

The V gene end was trimmed by 6 bases and the J gene end by 7 bases; junction bases not matched to a gene: 11. This CDR3 has 14 residues. The germline V gene has CDR1 SNHLY and CDR2 FYNNEI. Whole-study findings and limits: CMV serostatus alone was available as immune exposure information.

The sample comprised PBMCs. This rearrangement joins TRBV2 to TRBJ1-2, with TRBD1 identical over 7 bases. The receptor was isolated from a man aged 25-40 years in good health and CMV-seropositive. The DNA for the CDR3 is TGTGCCAGCAGGAGGACAGGTCCGGTGGGTGGCTACACCTTC. This sequence encodes CASRRTGPVGGYTF.